Sequencing of this TCR beta chain was carried out in a study of immune evolution from preneoplasia to lung adenocarcinoma. Repertoires were generated with immunoSEQ multiplex PCR, while TCRdb's copy carries only in-frame clones and drops some. The sample lists about 5,500 clones; approximately 82% were seen once. CDR3 length: 16 amino acids. The V gene lost 3 bases and the J gene lost 5 bases, with 18 bases spanning the gap. The germline V gene encodes CDR1 SGHRS and CDR2 YFSETQ. This chain connects TRBV5-1 to TRBJ1-5; D call uncertain. The sequence was obtained from a person between 70 and 80 years old with lung adenocarcinoma. Sequenced sample: FFPE adjacent normal lung tissue. In nucleotides, the CDR3 is TGCGCCAGCAGCTCCCTGCATCGGGGTGTCTATCAGCCCCAGCATTTT. Protein: CASSSLHRGVYQPQHF.